These 5 T cell receptor beta chains were all obtained from the same sample, sequenced in a study of patients and donors after allogeneic stem cell transplantation. TCRdb itself ran the RT-PCR reads through MiXCR, one entry per CDR3 protein. The sample records 25,000 or so distinct CDR3 sequences, around 28% being singletons. The sample was blood, either unsorted or a sorted T cell fraction (not recorded which). The receptors stem from a human donor who was either an allogeneic HSCT recipient or a stem cell or donor lymphocyte infusion donor (not recorded which). It is not recorded whose cells these are; they may come from a transplant donor.

This clonotype showed up just a few times. V gene TRBV5-1 combines with J gene TRBJ1-1; D may be TRBD1 (5 bases). Germline values: CDR1 SGHRS, CDR2 YFSETQ. V gave up 1 base and J gave up 3 bases, with 13 bases separating them. The CDR3 is 15 amino acids. The DNA of the CDR3 is TGCGCCAGCAGCTTGCGGGCAGGGTTGGACACTGAAGCTTTCTTT. Its translation is CASSLRAGLDTEAFF.

The CDR3 nucleotides are TGTGCCAGCAGCGTAGACCAGGGTAATGAAAAACTGTTTTTT. Amino acids: CASSVDQGNEKLFF. The rearrangement uses TRBV9 and TRBJ1-4, with D perhaps TRBD1 (5 bases). V was cut by 0 bases and J by 4 bases, with 7 bases left in between. The CDR3 covers 14 residues. Germline V gene data show CDR1 as SGDLS and CDR2 as YYNGEE.

This clonotype was counted ten times or more. This chain joins TRBV12-3 or TRBV12-4 and TRBJ1-6; 9 bases match TRBD1. The ends lost 5 bases at V and 9 bases at J; junction bases unmatched: 2. This CDR3 comprises 13 residues. The CDR3 sequence is CASSPGQGSPLHF. The CDR3 nucleotides read TGTGCCAGCAGTCCGGGACAGGGTTCACCCCTCCACTTT.

This clonotype has a handful of counts. The rearrangement uses TRBV7-2 and TRBJ1-4; a weak D match, TRBD1 (5 bases). Germline assignment: CDR1 SGHTA and CDR2 FQGNSA. The CDR3 is made up of 14 amino acids. V was pared by 5 bases and J by 7 bases, with 14 bases between. CDR3 sequence (DNA): TGTGCCAGCAGCCGAAAATCCCAGGGTGAAAAACTGTTTTTT. It codes for CASSRKSQGEKLFF.

On this clonotype itself: A junction boundary mismatches the germline segment, possibly from a read error. V is TRBV7-7 and J is TRBJ2-1; a possible D gene is TRBD2 (7 bases). Looked up from germline, CDR1 is SSHAT and CDR2 is FNYEAQ (reference sequence). The CDR3 spans 15 residues. CDR3 region: CASSLKWGGVNEQFF. The CDR3, as DNA: TGTGCTAGCAGCTTGAAGTGGGGGGGCGTCAATGAGCAGTTCTTC.